Reported below is one T cell receptor beta chain. Additional DNA sequences in this sample encode the identical CDR3. The data were obtained in a study of blood T cell repertoires in COVID-19. The repertoire was sequenced with immunoSEQ multiplex PCR; TCRdb's copy has only in-frame clones and lacks some. In the table there are 150,000 to 200,000 clones, around 87% of which are singletons. The CDR3 is made up of 13 amino acids. The V gene's germline CDR1 is MNHEY and CDR2 SVGAGI. V was pared by 7 bases and J by 3 bases, with 12 bases between. The gene calls are TRBV6-5 and TRBJ1-2, with D perhaps TRBD1 (5 bases). Sample: peripheral blood. This clonotype was obtained from a man aged 18-30 years with active or convalescent COVID-19. The CDR3 reads CASTPGRDYGYTF. The DNA for the CDR3 is TGTGCCAGCACCCCGGGCAGGGACTATGGCTACACCTTC.